A single sample is the source of the 5 T cell receptor beta chains below, sequenced in a study of cytomegalovirus exposure and HLA in healthy donors. The method was immunoSEQ multiplex PCR; TCRdb's version includes in-frame clones alone and lacks a portion of them. The repertoire consists of under 300,000 clones, with approximately 86% occurring once and the leading ten covering more than 0.8%. Sequencing was performed on PBMCs. The receptors were sampled from a woman younger than 30 in good health and CMV-seronegative.

The V and J genes are TRBV6-5 and TRBJ2-2; D perhaps matches TRBD2 (6 bases). Germline CDR1 reads MNHEY; CDR2 reads SVGAGI. The CDR3 spans 16 residues. Deletions cut 4 bases from V and 5 bases from J, with 17 bases between. The CDR3 reads CASSSYGDSRTGELFF. CDR3 DNA sequence: TGTGCCAGCAGTTCGTACGGGGACTCCAGGACCGGGGAGCTGTTTTTT.

This chain connects TRBV19 to TRBJ2-7; weak D call: TRBD2 (6 bases). CDR1 is LNHDA and CDR2 is SQIVND in the germline V gene (reference sequence). The CDR3 runs to 14 residues. V was trimmed by 5 bases and J by 6 bases, leaving 17 bases between them. The CDR3 DNA reads TGTGCCAGTAGTCTGGACGGGGGTGCTGTCGAGCAGTACTTC. Translating gives CASSLDGGAVEQYF.

This clone was seen a handful of times. The chain employs TRBV5-6 and TRBJ1-6, with D uncertain. CDR1 and CDR2 (germline): SGHDT, YYEEEE. The CDR3 has 17 amino acids. V gave up 1 base and J gave up 0 bases, with 11 bases separating them. CDR3 region: CASSLFKRSSYNSPLHF. The CDR3 DNA reads as TGTGCCAGCAGCTTGTTTAAGAGAAGCTCCTATAATTCACCCCTCCACTTT.

The chain links TRBV29-1 to TRBJ1-1; 7 bases are a match to TRBD1. The length of the CDR3 is 13 residues. Trimming cost V 2 bases and J 6 bases; bases outside gene matches: 6. CDR1 and CDR2 from the germline V gene are SQVTM and ANQGSEA. The CDR3 bases are TGCAGCGTTGAACGACAGGGTAGGGCTGAAGCTTTCTTT. Its protein product is CSVERQGRAEAFF.

The CDR3 DNA sequence: TGTGCCTGGAGTGTGTCTAGCGGGGTACAGACCCAGTACTTC. The encoded protein is CAWSVSSGVQTQYF. The V gene is TRBV30, the J gene TRBJ2-5, with TRBD2 matching 9 bases. V dropped 0 bases and J dropped 6; count of bases not matched to a gene: 5. CDR3 length: 14 amino acids. Germline CDR1 reads GTSNPN; CDR2 reads SVGIG (reference sequence).